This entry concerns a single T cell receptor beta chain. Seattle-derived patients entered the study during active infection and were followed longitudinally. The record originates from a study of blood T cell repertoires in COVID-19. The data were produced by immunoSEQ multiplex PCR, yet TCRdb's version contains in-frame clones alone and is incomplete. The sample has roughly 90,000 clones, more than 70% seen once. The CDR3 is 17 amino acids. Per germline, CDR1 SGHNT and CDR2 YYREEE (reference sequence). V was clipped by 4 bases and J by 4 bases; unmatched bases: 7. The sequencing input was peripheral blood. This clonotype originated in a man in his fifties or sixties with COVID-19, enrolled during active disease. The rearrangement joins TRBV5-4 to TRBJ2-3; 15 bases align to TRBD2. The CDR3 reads CASSPQGLAGGSDTQYF. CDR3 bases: TGTGCCAGCAGCCCCCAAGGACTAGCGGGGGGGTCAGATACGCAGTATTTT.